What follows describes a single T cell receptor (beta chain). Sample-barcoded 5' priming and a J-beta primer mix drove a second PCR of roughly 7 to 11 cycles. One entry per CDR3 protein results from TCRdb running MiXCR on the 5' RACE reads. The top ten clones hold approximately 32% of a sample with roughly 680,000 distinct CDR3 sequences, about 52% of them seen once. This sample stems from a study of blood T cells in healthy people across ages. Germline loops: CDR1 SGHRS, CDR2 YFSETQ. With 0 bases clipped from V and 3 bases from J, the junction kept 2 bases outside the gene matches. The CDR3 loop spans 16 amino acids.

The gene calls are TRBV5-1 and TRBJ1-4, with TRBD1 identical over 10 bases. The specimen sequenced was blood. This receptor was obtained from a woman aged 55 to 70 in good health. Written as DNA, the CDR3 is TGCGCCAGCAGCTTGGGGACAGGGGGATCTAATGAAAAACTGTTTTTT. Translation gives CASSLGTGGSNEKLFF.